The TCR beta chain under discussion was sequenced for a study of T cells in Graves' hyperthyroidism and ophthalmopathy. Exclusions: uncontrolled infection, other autoimmune disease, pregnancy, lactation. Every diagnosis used clinical symptoms, serum thyroxine and TRAb, thyroid ultrasound and orbital computed tomography. PBMCs were sourced from more than 9 ml fresh peripheral blood. V lost 2 bases and J lost 6, with 8 bases in between. CDR1 KGHSH and CDR2 LQKENI come from the germline V gene. This CDR3 is built from 13 residues. This clonotype has at least ten counts. RNA transcripts yielded amplified TCR beta CDR3 regions. HTBI primers drove first-round RT-PCR of the TCR CDR3. TCRdb called the multiplex PCR reads again in MiXCR, with one record for every CDR3 protein. The table has over 700,000 distinct CDR3 sequences, 35% to 45% seen once.

The rearrangement uses TRBV18 and TRBJ1-5, with a tentative D call TRBD1 (5 bases). Sequenced sample: blood. This TCR was sampled from a man aged 18 to 29 with Graves' hyperthyroidism. The CDR3: CASSPGGRQPQHF. CDR3 DNA sequence: TGTGCCAGCTCACCAGGGGGTCGTCAGCCCCAGCATTTT.